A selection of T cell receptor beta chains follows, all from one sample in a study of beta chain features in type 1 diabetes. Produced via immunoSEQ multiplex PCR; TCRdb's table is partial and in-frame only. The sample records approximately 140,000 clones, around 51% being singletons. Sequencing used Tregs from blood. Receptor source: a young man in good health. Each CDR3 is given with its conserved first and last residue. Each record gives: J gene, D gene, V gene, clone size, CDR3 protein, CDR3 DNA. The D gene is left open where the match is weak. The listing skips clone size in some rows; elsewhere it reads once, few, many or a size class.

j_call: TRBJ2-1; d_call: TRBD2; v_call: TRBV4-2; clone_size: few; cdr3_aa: CASSQGTSWYEQFF; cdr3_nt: TGTGCCAGCAGCCAAGGGACTAGCTGGTATGAGCAGTTCTTC
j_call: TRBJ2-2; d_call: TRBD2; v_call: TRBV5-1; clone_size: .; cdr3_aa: CASISGTSGNTGELFF; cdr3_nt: TGCGCCAGCATTTCCGGGACTAGCGGGAACACCGGGGAGCTGTTTTTT
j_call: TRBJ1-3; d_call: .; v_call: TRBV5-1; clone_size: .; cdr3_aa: CASSFQGRGNTIYF; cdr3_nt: TGCGCCAGCAGCTTCCAGGGCCGTGGAAACACCATATATTTT
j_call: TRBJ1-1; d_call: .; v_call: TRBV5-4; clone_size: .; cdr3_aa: CASSLRASRGTEAFF; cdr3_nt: TGTGCCAGCAGCTTGCGGGCATCTCGGGGCACTGAAGCTTTCTTT
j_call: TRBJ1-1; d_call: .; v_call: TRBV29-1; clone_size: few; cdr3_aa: CSVFLGAYTEAFF; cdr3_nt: TGCAGCGTTTTTCTGGGGGCGTACACTGAAGCTTTCTTT
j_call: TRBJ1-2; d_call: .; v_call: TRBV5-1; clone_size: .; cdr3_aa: CASSLDGPRGGYTF; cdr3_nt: TGCGCCAGCAGCTTGGATGGCCCCCGGGGGGGCTACACCTTC
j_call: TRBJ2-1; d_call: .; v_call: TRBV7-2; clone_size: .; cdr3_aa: CASSFGRLYNEQFF; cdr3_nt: TGTGCCAGCAGCTTTGGCAGACTTTACAATGAGCAGTTCTTC
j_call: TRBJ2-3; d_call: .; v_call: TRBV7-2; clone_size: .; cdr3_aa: CASSLRTGTGGRYTQYF; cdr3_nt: TGTGCCAGCAGCTTACGAACAGGGACGGGGGGAAGGTATACGCAGTATTTT
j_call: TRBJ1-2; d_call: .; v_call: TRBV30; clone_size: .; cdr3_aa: CACFSGAGYTF; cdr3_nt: TGTGCCTGCTTCTCAGGGGCCGGCTACACCTTC
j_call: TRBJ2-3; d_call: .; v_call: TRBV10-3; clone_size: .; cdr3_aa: CAISEGRRTDTQYF; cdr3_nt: TGTGCCATCAGTGAAGGGAGGCGCACAGATACGCAGTATTTT
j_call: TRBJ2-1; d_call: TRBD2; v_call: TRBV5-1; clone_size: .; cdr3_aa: CASSLEASGSFEQFF; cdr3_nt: TGCGCCAGCAGCTTGGAGGCTAGCGGGAGTTTTGAGCAGTTCTTC
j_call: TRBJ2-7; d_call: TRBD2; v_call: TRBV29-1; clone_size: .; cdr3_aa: CSVSQGAGGSYEQYF; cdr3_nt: TGCAGCGTTTCCCAAGGGGCGGGGGGATCCTACGAGCAGTACTTC
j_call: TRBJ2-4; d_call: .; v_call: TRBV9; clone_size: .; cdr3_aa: CASSPTDLAPNIQYF; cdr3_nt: TGTGCCAGCAGCCCCACGGACTTGGCCCCAAACATTCAGTACTTC
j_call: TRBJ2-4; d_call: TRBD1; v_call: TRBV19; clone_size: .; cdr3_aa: CASKRDRARAIQYF; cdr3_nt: TGTGCCAGTAAAAGGGACAGAGCCAGGGCCATTCAGTACTTC
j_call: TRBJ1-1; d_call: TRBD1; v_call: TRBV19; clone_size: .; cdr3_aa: CASSMAYGTGVREAFF; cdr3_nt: TGTGCCAGTAGTATGGCTTACGGGACAGGGGTCCGGGAAGCTTTCTTT
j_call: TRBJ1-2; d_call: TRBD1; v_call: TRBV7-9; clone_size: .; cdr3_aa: CASSFGQEFGYTF; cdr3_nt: TGTGCCAGCAGCTTTGGACAGGAGTTTGGCTACACCTTC
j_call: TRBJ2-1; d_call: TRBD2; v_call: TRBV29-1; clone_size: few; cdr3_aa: CSVEASGRIDEQFF; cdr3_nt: TGCAGCGTTGAGGCTAGCGGGAGGATTGATGAGCAGTTCTTC
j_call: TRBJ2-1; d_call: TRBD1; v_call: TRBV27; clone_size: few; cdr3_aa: CASSSDRGQEQFF; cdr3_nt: TGTGCCAGCAGTTCCGACAGGGGGCAGGAGCAGTTCTTC
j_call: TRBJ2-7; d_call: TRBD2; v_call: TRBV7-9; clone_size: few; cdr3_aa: CASSSPGLGLGEQYF; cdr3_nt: TGTGCCAGCAGCTCGCCGGGACTAGGGTTAGGGGAGCAGTACTTC
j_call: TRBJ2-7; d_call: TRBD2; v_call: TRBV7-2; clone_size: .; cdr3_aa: CASSKTSGGALEQYF; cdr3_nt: TGTGCCAGCAGCAAGACGTCGGGGGGGGCCCTCGAGCAGTACTTC
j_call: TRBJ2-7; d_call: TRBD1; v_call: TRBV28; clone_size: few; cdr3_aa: CASSLTGGYEQYF; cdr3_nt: TGTGCCAGCAGTTTAACAGGGGGATACGAGCAGTACTTC
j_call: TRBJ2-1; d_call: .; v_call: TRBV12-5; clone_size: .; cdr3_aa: CASGLVLGRESSYNEQFF; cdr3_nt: TGTGCTAGTGGTTTGGTACTTGGTCGGGAAAGCTCCTACAATGAGCAGTTCTTC
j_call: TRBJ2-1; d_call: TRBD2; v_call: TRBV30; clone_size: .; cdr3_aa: CAWNSGTSGGGDEQFF; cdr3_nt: TGTGCCTGGAATAGCGGGACTAGCGGGGGTGGTGATGAGCAGTTCTTC
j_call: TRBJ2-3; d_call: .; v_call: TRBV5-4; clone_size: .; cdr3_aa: CASSLSGPQRVHTQYF; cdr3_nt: TGTGCCAGCAGCCTTAGCGGACCTCAGAGGGTTCATACGCAGTATTTT
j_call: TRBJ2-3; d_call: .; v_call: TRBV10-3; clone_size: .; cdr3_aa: CAIRETSTDTQYF; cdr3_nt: TGTGCCATCAGGGAGACTAGCACAGATACGCAGTATTTT
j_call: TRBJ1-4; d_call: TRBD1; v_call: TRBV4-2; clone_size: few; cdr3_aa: CASSQTRDRGDEKLFF; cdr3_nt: TGTGCCAGCAGCCAAACCAGGGACAGGGGCGATGAAAAACTGTTTTTT
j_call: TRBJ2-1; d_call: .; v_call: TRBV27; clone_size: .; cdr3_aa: CASWELARWDNEQFF; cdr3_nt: TGTGCCAGTTGGGAGCTAGCCCGCTGGGACAATGAGCAGTTCTTC
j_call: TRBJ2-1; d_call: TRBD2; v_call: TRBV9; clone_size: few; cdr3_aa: CASSVRLAGGKQFF; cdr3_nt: TGTGCCAGCAGCGTCAGACTAGCGGGAGGGAAGCAGTTCTTC
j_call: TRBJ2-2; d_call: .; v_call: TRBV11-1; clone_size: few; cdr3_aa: CASRTENTGELFF; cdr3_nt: TGTGCCAGTAGGACAGAGAACACCGGGGAGCTGTTTTTT
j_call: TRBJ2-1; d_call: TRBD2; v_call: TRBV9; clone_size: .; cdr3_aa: CASSVRAGGHNEQFF; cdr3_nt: TGTGCCAGCAGCGTACGAGCGGGGGGGCACAATGAGCAGTTCTTC
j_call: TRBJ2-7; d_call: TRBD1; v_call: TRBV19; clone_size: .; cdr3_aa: CASRDRVRVYEQYF; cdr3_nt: TGTGCCAGTCGGGACAGGGTAAGAGTCTACGAGCAGTACTTC
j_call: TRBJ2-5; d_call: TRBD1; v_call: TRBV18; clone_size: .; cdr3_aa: CASSPLNRGQETQYF; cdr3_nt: TGTGCCAGCTCACCCCTCAACAGGGGACAAGAGACCCAGTACTTC
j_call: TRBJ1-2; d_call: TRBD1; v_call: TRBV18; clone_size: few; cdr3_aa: CASSAYIMTGGVYGYTF; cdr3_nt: TGTGCCAGCTCAGCATACATAATGACAGGGGGCGTCTATGGCTACACCTTC
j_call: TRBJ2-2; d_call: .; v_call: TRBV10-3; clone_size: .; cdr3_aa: CAIYRTENTGELFF; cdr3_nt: TGTGCCATCTATAGGACAGAAAACACCGGGGAGCTGTTTTTT
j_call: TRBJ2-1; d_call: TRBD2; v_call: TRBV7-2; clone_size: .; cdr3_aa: CASSTEGREGWNEQFF; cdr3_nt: TGTGCCAGCAGTACGGAGGGACGGGAGGGATGGAATGAGCAGTTCTTC
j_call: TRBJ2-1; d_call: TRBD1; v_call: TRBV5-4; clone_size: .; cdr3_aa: CASSLARDRTLQHFF; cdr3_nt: TGTGCCAGCAGCTTGGCCCGGGACAGGACACTTCAGCATTTCTTC
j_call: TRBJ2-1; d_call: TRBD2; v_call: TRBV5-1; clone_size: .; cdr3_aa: CASSLVTSGYNEQFF; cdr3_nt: TGCGCCAGCAGCTTGGTAACTAGCGGATACAATGAGCAGTTCTTC
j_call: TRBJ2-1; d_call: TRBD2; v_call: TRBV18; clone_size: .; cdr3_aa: CASSPGAGGVVEQFF; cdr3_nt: TGTGCCAGCTCACCTGGAGCGGGAGGGGTGGTTGAGCAGTTCTTC
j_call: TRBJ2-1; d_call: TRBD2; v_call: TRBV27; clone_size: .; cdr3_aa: CASSGAGDYNEQFF; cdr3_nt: TGTGCCAGCAGTGGAGCGGGAGATTACAATGAGCAGTTCTTC
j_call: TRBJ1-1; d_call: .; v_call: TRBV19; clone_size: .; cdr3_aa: CASSIILQGTEAFF; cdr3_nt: TGTGCCAGTAGTATAATACTTCAGGGAACTGAAGCTTTCTTT
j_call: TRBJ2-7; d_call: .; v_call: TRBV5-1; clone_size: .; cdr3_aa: CASKGYGVYEQYF; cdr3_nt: TGCGCCAGCAAGGGTTACGGGGTTTACGAGCAGTACTTC
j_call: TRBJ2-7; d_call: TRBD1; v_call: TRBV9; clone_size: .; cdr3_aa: CTSSVGHRGYEQYF; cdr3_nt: TGTACCAGCAGCGTAGGTCACAGGGGATACGAGCAGTACTTC
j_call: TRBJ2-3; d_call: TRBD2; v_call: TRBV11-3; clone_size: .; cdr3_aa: CASSIAGGPYTQYF; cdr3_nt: TGTGCCAGCAGCATAGCGGGGGGGCCGTATACGCAGTATTTT
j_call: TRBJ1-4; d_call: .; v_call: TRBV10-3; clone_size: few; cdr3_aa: CAISESAGGGEKLFF; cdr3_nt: TGTGCCATCAGTGAGTCGGCAGGCGGGGGTGAAAAACTGTTTTTT
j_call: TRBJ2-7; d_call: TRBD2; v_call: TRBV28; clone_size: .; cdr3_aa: CASNWEGILHEQYF; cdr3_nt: TGTGCCAGCAATTGGGAGGGTATTCTCCACGAGCAGTACTTC
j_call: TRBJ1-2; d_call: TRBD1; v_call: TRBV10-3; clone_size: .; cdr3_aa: CAIKKGQGAGYTF; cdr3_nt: TGTGCCATCAAGAAAGGACAGGGGGCAGGCTACACCTTC
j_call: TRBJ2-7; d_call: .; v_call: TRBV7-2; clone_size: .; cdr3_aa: CASSLSGHRIYEQYF; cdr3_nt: TGTGCCAGCAGCTTATCGGGACATCGAATCTACGAGCAGTACTTC